A selection of T cell receptor beta chains follows, all from one sample in a study of control samples from healthy donors and cancer patients. Sequencing used immunoSEQ multiplex PCR; TCRdb keeps in-frame clones, though not all of them. The sample carries about 160,000 clones, about 93% recorded once. The source material was blood. All receptors come from a woman aged 25 to 39 in good health. Both conserved end residues are part of each CDR3. The order of the fields is clone size, D gene, V gene, J gene, CDR3 DNA, CDR3 protein. D genes are given only for firm matches. Clone size appears in some rows only: once, few, many, or a class for an expanded clone.

clone size: NA
D gene: NA
V gene: TRBV19
J gene: TRBJ2-7
CDR3 DNA: TGTGCCAGTAGTCGTTCGGGCAGGAGTTACGAGCAGTACTTC
CDR3 protein: CASSRSGRSYEQYF

clone size: NA
D gene: TRBD2
V gene: TRBV4-2
J gene: TRBJ2-1
CDR3 DNA: TGTGCCAGCAGCCGAGGCGGGGGGGGGTCCCCCTACAATGAGCAGTTCTTC
CDR3 protein: CASSRGGGGSPYNEQFF

clone size: NA
D gene: NA
V gene: TRBV30
J gene: TRBJ1-4
CDR3 DNA: TGTGCCGCAGGGGAGGCAGAAGAAAAACTGTTTTTT
CDR3 protein: CAAGEAEEKLFF

clone size: few
D gene: NA
V gene: TRBV7-3
J gene: TRBJ2-5
CDR3 DNA: TGTGCCAGCAGCTTCGGGATAGGCGAGACCCAGTACTTC
CDR3 protein: CASSFGIGETQYF

clone size: NA
D gene: TRBD2
V gene: TRBV2
J gene: TRBJ2-7
CDR3 DNA: TGTGCCAGCAGTGAAGTTAGCGGGAGGGCCGGGTACGAGCAGTACTTC
CDR3 protein: CASSEVSGRAGYEQYF

clone size: NA
D gene: TRBD2
V gene: TRBV19
J gene: TRBJ2-3
CDR3 DNA: TGTGCCAGTAAAGGGCTAGCGGCCACAGATACGCAGTATTTT
CDR3 protein: CASKGLAATDTQYF

clone size: NA
D gene: TRBD1
V gene: TRBV29-1
J gene: TRBJ1-1
CDR3 DNA: TGCAGCGTAAGGGACAGCATTTTTAGTAGTCACCCAAAGAACACTGAAGCTTTCTTT
CDR3 protein: CSVRDSIFSSHPKNTEAFF

clone size: once
D gene: TRBD1
V gene: TRBV6-2/TRBV6-3
J gene: TRBJ2-7
CDR3 DNA: TGTGCCAGCAGCCGCGGGACAGGGAAATCCTACGAGCAGTACTTC
CDR3 protein: CASSRGTGKSYEQYF

clone size: NA
D gene: NA
V gene: TRBV30
J gene: TRBJ2-2
CDR3 DNA: TGTGCCTGGAGTAGTAGGTTTCTCAGGGGGGGCACCGGGGAGCTGTTTTTT
CDR3 protein: CAWSSRFLRGGTGELFF

clone size: few
D gene: TRBD2
V gene: TRBV19
J gene: TRBJ2-3
CDR3 DNA: TGTGCCAGTAGTATAGAAGGAGCGGGGTGGGTACCTCGGAGCACAGATACGCAGTATTTT
CDR3 protein: CASSIEGAGWVPRSTDTQYF

clone size: NA
D gene: NA
V gene: TRBV10-3
J gene: TRBJ2-2
CDR3 DNA: TGTGCCATCAGTGGTGAGTTTACGAACACCGGGGAGCTGTTTTTT
CDR3 protein: CAISGEFTNTGELFF

clone size: NA
D gene: NA
V gene: TRBV9
J gene: TRBJ1-4
CDR3 DNA: TGTGCCAGCAGCCCTCACTCCGGATCGTGGGATGAAAAACTGTTTTTT
CDR3 protein: CASSPHSGSWDEKLFF

clone size: NA
D gene: NA
V gene: TRBV6-1
J gene: TRBJ2-7
CDR3 DNA: TGTGCCAGCAGTGACCCGTCGTCGAACTACGAGCAGTACTTC
CDR3 protein: CASSDPSSNYEQYF

clone size: NA
D gene: NA
V gene: TRBV11-2
J gene: TRBJ1-1
CDR3 DNA: TGTGCCAGCAGCTTAGATAGCGGAGGAGCTTTCTTT
CDR3 protein: CASSLDSGGAFF

clone size: NA
D gene: NA
V gene: TRBV7-3
J gene: TRBJ2-3
CDR3 DNA: TGTGCTAGCAGCCTCCACGGGAGTCTAGTGACAGATACGCAGTATTTT
CDR3 protein: CASSLHGSLVTDTQYF

clone size: NA
D gene: NA
V gene: TRBV10-2
J gene: TRBJ2-7
CDR3 DNA: TGCGCCAGCAGGGGAGACCCGTATTCCTACGAGCAGTACTTC
CDR3 protein: CASRGDPYSYEQYF

clone size: NA
D gene: NA
V gene: TRBV6-2/TRBV6-3
J gene: TRBJ2-3
CDR3 DNA: TGTGCCAGCAGTATCCTGGGCCTGTACGGCGGAGAAGGCACAGATACGCAGTATTTT
CDR3 protein: CASSILGLYGGEGTDTQYF

clone size: NA
D gene: NA
V gene: TRBV30
J gene: TRBJ1-2
CDR3 DNA: TGTGCCGGCGGGACATCCAAGGTCTATGGCTACACCTTC
CDR3 protein: CAGGTSKVYGYTF

clone size: NA
D gene: TRBD1
V gene: TRBV12-5
J gene: TRBJ2-7
CDR3 DNA: TGTGCTAGTGGCAAGGGACAGGGAGGCGACGAGCAGTACTTC
CDR3 protein: CASGKGQGGDEQYF

clone size: NA
D gene: TRBD1
V gene: TRBV12-3/TRBV12-4
J gene: TRBJ1-5
CDR3 DNA: TGTGCCAGCCCGACAGGGTATACTCAGCCCCAGCATTTT
CDR3 protein: CASPTGYTQPQHF

clone size: once
D gene: NA
V gene: TRBV28
J gene: TRBJ1-5
CDR3 DNA: TGTGCCAGCAGTTCTAGTTGGATATCTAGCAATCAGCCCCAGCATTTT
CDR3 protein: CASSSSWISSNQPQHF

clone size: once
D gene: TRBD2
V gene: TRBV4-2
J gene: TRBJ2-1
CDR3 DNA: TGTGCCAGCAGCCAAGACCTAGCGGGAGGATATGAGCAGTTCTTC
CDR3 protein: CASSQDLAGGYEQFF

clone size: NA
D gene: TRBD2
V gene: TRBV29-1
J gene: TRBJ2-1
CDR3 DNA: TGCGCTAGCGGAGAGTACAATGAGCAGTTCTTC
CDR3 protein: CASGEYNEQFF

clone size: NA
D gene: NA
V gene: TRBV27
J gene: TRBJ1-1
CDR3 DNA: TGTGCCAGCGGCCCGGGACTCCTGAACACTGAAGCTTTCTTT
CDR3 protein: CASGPGLLNTEAFF

clone size: NA
D gene: NA
V gene: TRBV14
J gene: TRBJ1-2
CDR3 DNA: TGTGCCAGCAGCCGGGACACGTACTATGGCTACACCTTC
CDR3 protein: CASSRDTYYGYTF

clone size: once
D gene: NA
V gene: TRBV7-6
J gene: TRBJ2-7
CDR3 DNA: TGTGCCAGCAGCCCGAGGGGGGCACACACCTACGAGCAGTACTTC
CDR3 protein: CASSPRGAHTYEQYF

clone size: NA
D gene: TRBD2
V gene: TRBV30
J gene: TRBJ2-2
CDR3 DNA: TGTGCCCGCTCCTCCGCGGGGGGGGGCGGGGAGCTGTTTTTT
CDR3 protein: CARSSAGGGGELFF

clone size: NA
D gene: NA
V gene: TRBV7-8
J gene: TRBJ2-1
CDR3 DNA: TGTGCCAGCAGCATAAACAGGGTGAGTGAGCAGTTCTTC
CDR3 protein: CASSINRVSEQFF

clone size: NA
D gene: NA
V gene: TRBV5-5
J gene: TRBJ2-7
CDR3 DNA: TGTGCCAGCAGCTTTAGACAGGACGAGCAGTACTTC
CDR3 protein: CASSFRQDEQYF

clone size: NA
D gene: TRBD1
V gene: TRBV5-1
J gene: TRBJ2-7
CDR3 DNA: TGCGCCAGCAGCAAACAGGGGAAACATCACGAGCAGTACTTC
CDR3 protein: CASSKQGKHHEQYF

clone size: NA
D gene: NA
V gene: TRBV28
J gene: TRBJ1-1
CDR3 DNA: TGTGCCAGCAGCCATTCTCCTCGGAGGAACACTGAAGCTTTCTTT
CDR3 protein: CASSHSPRRNTEAFF

clone size: NA
D gene: TRBD1
V gene: TRBV7-3
J gene: TRBJ2-1
CDR3 DNA: TGTGCCAGCAGCTTCGGGACAGGGGGCTTTGAGCAGTTCTTC
CDR3 protein: CASSFGTGGFEQFF

clone size: once
D gene: TRBD2
V gene: TRBV19
J gene: TRBJ2-5
CDR3 DNA: TGTGCCAGCCGGGGGCTAGCGGGCCAAGAGACCCAGTACTTC
CDR3 protein: CASRGLAGQETQYF

clone size: NA
D gene: NA
V gene: TRBV6-5
J gene: TRBJ2-7
CDR3 DNA: TGTGCCAGCAGTTACGGCCCGTACGAGCAGTACTTC
CDR3 protein: CASSYGPYEQYF

clone size: NA
D gene: NA
V gene: TRBV6-1
J gene: TRBJ2-5
CDR3 DNA: TGTGCCAGCAGTCCCCATCAGGGGAGGGAAGAGACCCAGTACTTC
CDR3 protein: CASSPHQGREETQYF

clone size: NA
D gene: TRBD1
V gene: TRBV10-3
J gene: TRBJ1-1
CDR3 DNA: TGTGCCATCACAGACAGGGGGTTCGGTGAAGCTTTCTTT
CDR3 protein: CAITDRGFGEAFF

clone size: NA
D gene: TRBD2
V gene: TRBV5-1
J gene: TRBJ2-3
CDR3 DNA: TGCGCCAGCAGCTTGATCGCGGGAGGGTTCACAGATACGCAGTATTTT
CDR3 protein: CASSLIAGGFTDTQYF

clone size: NA
D gene: TRBD1
V gene: TRBV27
J gene: TRBJ2-3
CDR3 DNA: TGTGCCAGCAGTTTATCAAGCGGGCAGGGGGCATGGGATACGCAGTATTTT
CDR3 protein: CASSLSSGQGAWDTQYF

clone size: NA
D gene: TRBD1
V gene: TRBV11-3
J gene: TRBJ2-3
CDR3 DNA: TGTGCCAGTGGACAGGGGAGCACAGATACGCAGTATTTT
CDR3 protein: CASGQGSTDTQYF

clone size: NA
D gene: NA
V gene: TRBV6-5
J gene: TRBJ1-1
CDR3 DNA: TGTGCCAGTAGTTCTTTGAGGGCCATGAACACTGAAGCTTTCTTT
CDR3 protein: CASSSLRAMNTEAFF

clone size: once
D gene: NA
V gene: TRBV28
J gene: TRBJ1-6
CDR3 DNA: TGTGCCAGCAGTTTCCGGGCCGGTAGGAGTAATTCACCCCTCCACTTT
CDR3 protein: CASSFRAGRSNSPLHF

clone size: once
D gene: TRBD1
V gene: TRBV5-1
J gene: TRBJ2-2
CDR3 DNA: TGCGCCAGCAGCGAGGGACAGGGAGCCGGGGAGCTGTTTTTT
CDR3 protein: CASSEGQGAGELFF